This T cell receptor (beta chain) was identified during a study of patients and donors after allogeneic stem cell transplantation. This CDR3 contains 17 residues. Trimming took 5 bases from V and 5 from J; bases not matched to a gene: 8. Germline V gene sequence: CDR1 MNHEY, CDR2 SVGEGT. MiXCR, run by TCRdb on the RT-PCR reads, gives a single entry per CDR3 protein. The sample yields over 150,000 distinct CDR3 sequences, about 30% seen once. The receptor's source is a human donor who was either an allogeneic HSCT recipient or a stem cell or donor lymphocyte infusion donor (not recorded which). It is not recorded whose cells these are; they may come from a transplant donor. The sample was blood, either unsorted or a sorted T cell fraction (not recorded which). This chain links TRBV6-2 or TRBV6-3 with TRBJ2-5, with TRBD2 matching 16 bases. Here the CDR3 DNA reads TGTGCCAGCAGTCAGGGACTAGCGGGAGGGCCGGGTGAGACCCAGTACTTC. Residues: CASSQGLAGGPGETQYF.